One sample yielded the 12 T cell receptor beta chains listed below, sequenced in a study of shared clonotypes between healthy human individuals. Sequenced by immunoSEQ multiplex PCR; TCRdb stores in-frame clones only, minus some. The sample shows around 550,000 clones, about 96% of them seen only once. Sequenced sample: naive CD4+ T cells sorted from blood. The subset here: CD45RA+ positively selected. The receptors come from a woman in her thirties in good health.

A single count supports this clone. This rearrangement joins TRBV7-9 to TRBJ2-5; D gene uncertain. The J call is in doubt because the DNA end fits TRBJ2-7 better. Germline V gene lookup returns CDR1 SEHNR and CDR2 FQNEAQ (reference sequence). The CDR3 extends over 15 amino acids. CDR3: CASRSAGSPSYEQYF. DNA for the CDR3: TGTGCCAGCAGGTCAGCCGGGTCACCATCCTACGAGCAGTACTTC.

V is TRBV5-4 and J is TRBJ1-4, with D hard to call. The CDR3 contains 18 residues. CDR1 is SGHNT and CDR2 is YYREEE in the germline V gene (reference sequence). V lost 1 base to trimming and J lost 1 base, with 17 bases between them. CDR3: CASSLRAGSEGTNEKLFF. DNA of the CDR3: TGTGCCAGCAGCTTGAGGGCTGGCTCGGAGGGAACTAATGAAAAACTGTTTTTT.

The CDR3 sequence: CASSIGLAGYPYEQYF. The CDR3 bases are TGTGCCAGTAGTATCGGATTAGCGGGATACCCCTACGAGCAGTACTTC. The chain carries TRBV19 and TRBJ2-7; 8 bases are shared with TRBD2. CDR1 is LNHDA, CDR2 SQIVND, per germline (reference sequence). This CDR3 comprises 16 residues. The V segment lost 3 bases and the J segment 2 bases; nucleotides outside the gene matches: 9.

This chain links TRBV27 with TRBJ2-1; D is perhaps TRBD2 (5 bases). Germline V gives CDR1 MNHEY, CDR2 SMNVEV (reference sequence). The CDR3 covers 13 residues. Trimming took off 6 bases at V and 3 bases at J, with 9 bases between the two ends. CDR3 nucleotides: TGTGCCAGCAGACCGGGAAACTACAATGAGCAGTTCTTC. Protein: CASRPGNYNEQFF.

The chain joins TRBV5-4 to TRBJ1-2, with D maybe TRBD1 (6 bases). This CDR3 spans 16 amino acids. The germline gives CDR1 SGHNT, CDR2 YYREEE (reference sequence). The V end lost 2 bases, the J end lost 7 bases, and 21 bases lay between the germline ends. Here the CDR3 reads CASSFLLGQGLFGYTF. CDR3 nucleotides: TGTGCCAGCAGCTTTCTCCTGGGGCAGGGGTTATTTGGCTACACCTTC.

Concerning this clone: Other DNA variants within this sample encode the same CDR3. This chain uses TRBV5-1 with TRBJ2-5; 8 bases map to TRBD1. Germline V gives CDR1 SGHRS, CDR2 YFSETQ. The CDR3 loop spans 14 amino acids. V dropped 0 bases and J dropped 2; count of bases not matched to a gene: 0. Here the CDR3 DNA reads TGCGCCAGCAGCTTGGGGGACAGGCAAGAGACCCAGTACTTC. It yields the protein CASSLGDRQETQYF.

The genes are TRBV7-9 and TRBJ2-1, with D uncertain. The CDR3 covers 12 residues. Trimming shortened V by 5 bases and J by 9 bases, and 11 bases separated the two germline ends. CDR1 is SEHNR, CDR2 FQNEAQ, per germline (reference sequence). CDR3: CASSTRKLEQFF. In nucleotides, the CDR3 is TGTGCCAGCAGCACTCGTAAGCTTGAGCAGTTCTTC.

V is TRBV7-9 and J is TRBJ2-3, with a possible D match to TRBD1 (6 bases). This CDR3 is built from 14 residues. Trimming removed 3 bases at V and 3 bases at J, with 10 bases between. Looked up from germline, CDR1 is SEHNR and CDR2 is FQNEAQ (reference sequence). CDR3 sequence: CASSLRQATDTQYF. CDR3 in DNA: TGTGCCAGCAGCTTGAGACAGGCAACAGATACGCAGTATTTT.

The rearrangement uses TRBV5-8 and TRBJ1-5, with a possible D match to TRBD1 (5 bases). Germline CDR1 SGHTS, CDR2 YDEGEE. Trimming removed 0 bases at V and 8 bases at J, with 21 bases between. CDR3 length: 17 residues. The CDR3 nucleotides are TGTGCCAGCAGCTTGGTGATGGCGCGGGACCCCTGGGAGCCCCAGCATTTT. This encodes CASSLVMARDPWEPQHF.

The rearrangement links TRBV28 to TRBJ2-3; 7 bases are a match to TRBD2. The CDR3 is 16 residues long. Looked up from germline, CDR1 is MDHEN and CDR2 is SYDVKM. Trimming took 5 bases from V and 3 from J; bases not matched to a gene: 11. The CDR3 DNA follows: TGTGCCAGCAGTCTGCGGGAGTGGGTGGAAACAGATACGCAGTATTTT. It is translated as CASSLREWVETDTQYF.

This chain uses TRBV4-1 with TRBJ2-5, with TRBD1 as a possible D gene (6 bases). V lost 4 bases and J lost 6, with 21 bases in between. This CDR3 comprises 16 residues. Germline lookup yields CDR1 MGHRA and CDR2 YSYEKL. In DNA form, the CDR3 reads TGCGCCAGCAGCCGAGAGGACAGTGTCGGGCGAAAGACCCAGTACTTC. Translation: CASSREDSVGRKTQYF.

The chain employs TRBV6-6 and TRBJ1-5; no reliable D call. Germline V gene data show CDR1 as MNHNY and CDR2 as SVGAGI (reference sequence). CDR3 length: 15 residues. V lost 2 bases, J lost 4 bases, and 12 bases lay in between. CDR3 in DNA: TGTGCCAGCAGTTACGGCCGGGCCCGGAATCAGCCCCAGCATTTT. Translation: CASSYGRARNQPQHF.